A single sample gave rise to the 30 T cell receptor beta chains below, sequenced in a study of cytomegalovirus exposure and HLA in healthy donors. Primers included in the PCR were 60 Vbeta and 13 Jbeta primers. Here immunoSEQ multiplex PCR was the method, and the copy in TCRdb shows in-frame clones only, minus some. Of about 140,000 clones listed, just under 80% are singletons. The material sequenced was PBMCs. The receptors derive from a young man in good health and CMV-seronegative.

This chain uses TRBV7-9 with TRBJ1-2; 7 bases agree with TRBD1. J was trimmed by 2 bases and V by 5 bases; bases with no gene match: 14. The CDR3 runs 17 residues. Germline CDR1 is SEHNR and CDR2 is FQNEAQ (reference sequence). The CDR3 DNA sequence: TGTGCCAGCAGCGACTTCGGTGGGACAGAAGTGAACTATGGCTACACCTTC. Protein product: CASSDFGGTEVNYGYTF.

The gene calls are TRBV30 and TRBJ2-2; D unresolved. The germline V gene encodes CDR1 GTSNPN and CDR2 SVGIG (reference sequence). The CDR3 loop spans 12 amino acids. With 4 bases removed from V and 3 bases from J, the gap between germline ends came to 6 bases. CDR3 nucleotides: TGTGCCTGGACGCGGTACACCGGGGAGCTGTTTTTT. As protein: CAWTRYTGELFF.

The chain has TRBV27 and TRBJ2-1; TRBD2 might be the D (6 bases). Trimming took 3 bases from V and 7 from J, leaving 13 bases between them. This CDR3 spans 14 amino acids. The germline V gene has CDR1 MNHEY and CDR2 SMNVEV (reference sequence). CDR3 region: CASSLGTSGNEQFF. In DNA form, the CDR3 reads TGTGCCAGCAGTTTGGGGACGAGCGGGAATGAGCAGTTCTTC.

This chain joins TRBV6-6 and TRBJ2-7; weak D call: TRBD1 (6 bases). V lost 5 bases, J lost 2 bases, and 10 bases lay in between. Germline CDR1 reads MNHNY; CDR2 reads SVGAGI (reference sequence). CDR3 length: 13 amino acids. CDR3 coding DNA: TGTGCCAGCAGTCGTAAGGGGGCCTACGAGCAGTACTTC. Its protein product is CASSRKGAYEQYF.

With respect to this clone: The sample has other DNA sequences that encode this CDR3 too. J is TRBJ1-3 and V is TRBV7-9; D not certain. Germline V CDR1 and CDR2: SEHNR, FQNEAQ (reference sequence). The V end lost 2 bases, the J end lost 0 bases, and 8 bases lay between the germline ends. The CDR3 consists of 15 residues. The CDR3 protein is CASSLRGNSGNTIYF. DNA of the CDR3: TGTGCCAGCAGCTTACGCGGGAACTCTGGAAACACCATATATTTT.

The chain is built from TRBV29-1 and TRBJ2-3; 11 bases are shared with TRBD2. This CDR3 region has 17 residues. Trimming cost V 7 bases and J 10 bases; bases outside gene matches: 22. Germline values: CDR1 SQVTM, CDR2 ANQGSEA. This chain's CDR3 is CSAQGLEDSGRAFSQYF. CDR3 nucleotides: TGCAGCGCCCAGGGCCTAGAGGATAGCGGGAGGGCTTTCTCGCAGTATTTT.

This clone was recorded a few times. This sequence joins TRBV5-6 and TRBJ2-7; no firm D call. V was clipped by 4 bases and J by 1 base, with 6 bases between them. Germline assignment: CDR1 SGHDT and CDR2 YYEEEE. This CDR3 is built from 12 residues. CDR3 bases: TGTGCCAGCAGCCCCGGGTCCTACGAGCAGTACTTC. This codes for CASSPGSYEQYF.

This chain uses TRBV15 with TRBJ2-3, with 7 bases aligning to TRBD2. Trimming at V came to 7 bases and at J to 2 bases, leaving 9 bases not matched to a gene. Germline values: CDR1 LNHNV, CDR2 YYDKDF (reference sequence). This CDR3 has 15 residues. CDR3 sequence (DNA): TGTGCCACCACTCAATGGGCGGGAGACACAGATACGCAGTATTTT. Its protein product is CATTQWAGDTDTQYF.

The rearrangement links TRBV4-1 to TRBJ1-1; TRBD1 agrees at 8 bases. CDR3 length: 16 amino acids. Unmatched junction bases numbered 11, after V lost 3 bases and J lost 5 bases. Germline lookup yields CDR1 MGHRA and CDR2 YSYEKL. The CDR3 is CASSQSKTGGVTEAFF. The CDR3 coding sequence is TGCGCCAGCAGCCAGTCCAAAACAGGGGGTGTGACTGAAGCTTTCTTT.

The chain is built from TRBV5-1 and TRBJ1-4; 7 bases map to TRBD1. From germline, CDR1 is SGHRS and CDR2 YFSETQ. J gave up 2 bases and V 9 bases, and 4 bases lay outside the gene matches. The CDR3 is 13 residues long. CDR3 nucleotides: TGCGCCAACGAGGGGGCGACTAATGAAAAACTGTTTTTT. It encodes CANEGATNEKLFF.

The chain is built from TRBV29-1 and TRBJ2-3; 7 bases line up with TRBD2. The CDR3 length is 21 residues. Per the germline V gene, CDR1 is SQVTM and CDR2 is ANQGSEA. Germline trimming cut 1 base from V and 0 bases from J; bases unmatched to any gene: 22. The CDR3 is CSVEGMTAQGAGTPSTDTQYF. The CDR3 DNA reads TGCAGCGTTGAAGGGATGACAGCCCAGGGAGCGGGGACCCCTAGCACAGATACGCAGTATTTT.

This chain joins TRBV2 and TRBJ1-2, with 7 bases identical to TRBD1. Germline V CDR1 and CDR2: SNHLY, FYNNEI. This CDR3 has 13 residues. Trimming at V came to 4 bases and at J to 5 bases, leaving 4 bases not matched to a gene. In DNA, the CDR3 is TGTGCCAGCAGTGGGACAGGACATTATGGCTACACCTTC. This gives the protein CASSGTGHYGYTF.

CDR3 bases: TGTGCCAGTAGTTATCGAACAGGGTACAATGAGCAGTTCTTC. It is translated as CASSYRTGYNEQFF. The chain is built from TRBV19 and TRBJ2-1; D perhaps matches TRBD1 (6 bases). Looked up from germline, CDR1 is LNHDA and CDR2 is SQIVND (reference sequence). V was cut by 5 bases and J by 4 bases, with 12 bases left in between. The CDR3 extends over 14 amino acids.

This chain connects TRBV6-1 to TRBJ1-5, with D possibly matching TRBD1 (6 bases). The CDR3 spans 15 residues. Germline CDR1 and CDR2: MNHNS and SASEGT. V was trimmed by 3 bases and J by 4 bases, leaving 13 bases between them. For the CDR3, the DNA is TGTGCCAGCAGTGACCCCAGGGGCGGGAATCAGCCCCAGCATTTT. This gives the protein CASSDPRGGNQPQHF.

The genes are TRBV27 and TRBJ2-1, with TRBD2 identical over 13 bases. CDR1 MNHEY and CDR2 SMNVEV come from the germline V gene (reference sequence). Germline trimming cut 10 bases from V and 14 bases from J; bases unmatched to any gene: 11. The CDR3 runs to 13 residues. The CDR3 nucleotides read TGTGCCACCCGGGGACTAGCGGGACGACATGAGTTCTTC. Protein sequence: CATRGLAGRHEFF.

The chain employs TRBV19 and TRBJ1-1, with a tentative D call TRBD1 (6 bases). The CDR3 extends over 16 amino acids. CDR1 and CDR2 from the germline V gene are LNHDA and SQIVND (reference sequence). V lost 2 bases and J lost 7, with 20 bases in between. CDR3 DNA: TGTGCCAGTAGTATACCAAACCAGGGGTTAGTCAGTGAAGCTTTCTTT. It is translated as CASSIPNQGLVSEAFF.

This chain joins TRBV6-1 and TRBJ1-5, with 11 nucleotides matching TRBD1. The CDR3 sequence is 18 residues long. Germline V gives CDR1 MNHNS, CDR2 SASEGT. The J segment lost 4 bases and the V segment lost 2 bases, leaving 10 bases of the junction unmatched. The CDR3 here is CASSETHWTGGGNQPQHF. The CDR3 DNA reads TGTGCCAGCAGTGAAACCCACTGGACAGGGGGCGGAAATCAGCCCCAGCATTTT.

The CDR3 sequence is CASSSAGLPADTQYF. The CDR3 nucleotides read TGTGCCAGCTCCTCAGCGGGGCTACCGGCAGATACGCAGTATTTT. The chain links TRBV7-9 to TRBJ2-3; 7 bases align to TRBD2. The CDR3 has 15 residues. Germline loops: CDR1 SEHNR, CDR2 FQNEAQ (reference sequence). With V trimmed by 8 bases and J by 4 bases, 12 bases remained unmatched. Based on the CDR3 plus reference TRBV7-9 and TRBJ2-3, the full variable domain is DTGVSQNPRHKITKRGQNVTFRCDPISEHNRLYWYRQTLGQGPEFLTYFQNEAQLEKSRLLSDRFSAERPKGSFSTLEIQRTEQGDSAMYLCASSSAGLPADTQYFGPGTRLTVL.

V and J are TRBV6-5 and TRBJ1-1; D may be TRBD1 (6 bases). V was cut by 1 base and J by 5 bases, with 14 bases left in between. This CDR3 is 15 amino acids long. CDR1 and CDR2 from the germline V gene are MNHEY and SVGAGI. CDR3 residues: CASSYYATGGTEAFF. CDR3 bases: TGTGCCAGCAGTTACTACGCGACAGGAGGTACTGAAGCTTTCTTT.

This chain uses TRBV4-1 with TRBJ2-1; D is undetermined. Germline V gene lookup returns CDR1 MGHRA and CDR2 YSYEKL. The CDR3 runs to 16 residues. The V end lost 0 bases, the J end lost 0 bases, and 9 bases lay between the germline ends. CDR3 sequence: CASSQDSASSYNEQFF. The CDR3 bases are TGCGCCAGCAGCCAAGATTCCGCTAGCTCCTACAATGAGCAGTTCTTC.

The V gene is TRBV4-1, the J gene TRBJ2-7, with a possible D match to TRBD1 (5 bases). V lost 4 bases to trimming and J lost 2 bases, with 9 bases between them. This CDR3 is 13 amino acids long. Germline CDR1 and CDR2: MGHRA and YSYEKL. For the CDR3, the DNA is TGCGCCAGCAGCCCAGGGATTACCTACGAGCAGTACTTC. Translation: CASSPGITYEQYF.

CDR3 in DNA: TGTGCCAGCAGCGAGAACCGGGACAGGAGAAATCAGCCCCAGCATTTT. Its protein product is CASSENRDRRNQPQHF. The chain employs TRBV9 and TRBJ1-5, with 8 bases matching TRBD1. J was trimmed by 4 bases and V by 3 bases; bases with no gene match: 9. Germline V gene lookup returns CDR1 SGDLS and CDR2 YYNGEE. The CDR3 sequence is 16 residues long.

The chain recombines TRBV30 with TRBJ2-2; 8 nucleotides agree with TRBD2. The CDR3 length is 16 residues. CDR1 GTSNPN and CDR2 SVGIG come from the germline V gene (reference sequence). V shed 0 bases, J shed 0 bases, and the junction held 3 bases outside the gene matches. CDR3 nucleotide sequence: TGTGCCTGGAGTGTACCGGGACTAGCGAACACCGGGGAGCTGTTTTTT. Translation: CAWSVPGLANTGELFF. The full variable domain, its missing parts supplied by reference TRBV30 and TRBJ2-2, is SQTIHQWPATLVQPVGSPLSLECTVEGTSNPNLYWYRQAAGRGLQLLFYSVGIGQISSEVPQNLSASRPQDRQFILSSKKLLLSDSGFYLCAWSVPGLANTGELFFGEGSRLTVL.

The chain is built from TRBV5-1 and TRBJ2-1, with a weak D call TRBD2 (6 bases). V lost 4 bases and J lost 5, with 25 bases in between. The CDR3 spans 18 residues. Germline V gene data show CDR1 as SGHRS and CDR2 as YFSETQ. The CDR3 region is CASSAGTGIGESDNEQFF. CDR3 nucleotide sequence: TGCGCCAGCAGCGCGGGAACAGGCATAGGGGAGAGCGACAATGAGCAGTTCTTC. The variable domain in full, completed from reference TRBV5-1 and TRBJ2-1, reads KAGVTQTPRYLIKTRGQQVTLSCSPISGHRSVSWYQQTPGQGLQFLFEYFSETQRNKGNFPGRFSGRQFSNSRSEMNVSTLELGDSALYLCASSAGTGIGESDNEQFFGPGTRLTVL.

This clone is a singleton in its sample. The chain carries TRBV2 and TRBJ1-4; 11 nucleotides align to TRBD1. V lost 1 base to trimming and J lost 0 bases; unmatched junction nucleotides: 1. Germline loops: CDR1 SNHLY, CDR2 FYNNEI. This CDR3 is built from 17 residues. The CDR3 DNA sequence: TGTGCCAGCAGTGAAGGGGGACAGGGGGCAACTAATGAAAAACTGTTTTTT. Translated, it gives CASSEGGQGATNEKLFF.

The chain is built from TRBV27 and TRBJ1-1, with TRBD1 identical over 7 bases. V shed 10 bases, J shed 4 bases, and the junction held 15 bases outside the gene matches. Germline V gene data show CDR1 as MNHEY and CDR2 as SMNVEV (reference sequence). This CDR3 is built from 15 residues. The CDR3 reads CATTTRQQGSTEAFF. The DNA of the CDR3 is TGTGCCACCACTACAAGACAACAGGGGTCCACTGAAGCTTTCTTT.

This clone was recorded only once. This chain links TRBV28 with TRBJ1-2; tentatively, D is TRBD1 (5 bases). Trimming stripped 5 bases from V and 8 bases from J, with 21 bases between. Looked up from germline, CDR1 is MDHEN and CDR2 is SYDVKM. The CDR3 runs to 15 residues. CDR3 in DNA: TGTGCCAGCAGTACCGGCGGGACCGCAGTGAGGGGCTACACCTTC. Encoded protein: CASSTGGTAVRGYTF.

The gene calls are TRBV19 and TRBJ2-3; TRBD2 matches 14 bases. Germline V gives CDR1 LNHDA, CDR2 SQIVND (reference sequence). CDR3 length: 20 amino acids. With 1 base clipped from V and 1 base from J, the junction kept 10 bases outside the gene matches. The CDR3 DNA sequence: TGTGCCAGTAGTATAGGCCTGGTCGGACTAGCGGGGGGACGCACAGATACGCAGTATTTT. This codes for CASSIGLVGLAGGRTDTQYF.

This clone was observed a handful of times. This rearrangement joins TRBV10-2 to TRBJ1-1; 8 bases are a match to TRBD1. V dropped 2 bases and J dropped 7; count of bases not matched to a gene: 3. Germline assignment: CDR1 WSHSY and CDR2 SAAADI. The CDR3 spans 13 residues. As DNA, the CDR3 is TGCGCCAGCAGTGAGGACAGGGGCAATGAAGCTTTCTTT. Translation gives CASSEDRGNEAFF.

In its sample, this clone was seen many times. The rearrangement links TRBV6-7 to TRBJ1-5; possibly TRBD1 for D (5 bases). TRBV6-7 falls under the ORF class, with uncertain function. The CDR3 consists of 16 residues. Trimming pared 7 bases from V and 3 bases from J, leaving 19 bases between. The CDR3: CASTTQRQLFNQPQHF. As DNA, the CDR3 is TGTGCCAGCACCACCCAGAGACAGCTTTTCAATCAGCCCCAGCATTTT.